Here is one T cell receptor beta chain with its context. Before vaccination, two weeks after the third vaccination, and at progression, PBMC were collected. CDR1 MNHNS and CDR2 SASEGT come from the germline V gene. This CDR3 is 13 amino acids long. The germline V and J ends were trimmed by 7 bases and 5 bases, with 14 bases remaining between them. These data belong to a study of glioma-infiltrating T cells after dendritic cell vaccination. Study-level background: Autologous tumor lysate-pulsed dendritic cell vaccination was given between about 2002 and 2013. Autologous tumor lysate was loaded overnight onto monocyte-derived dendritic cells grown seven days with IL-4 and GM-CSF.

Amplification used 60 V beta primers and 13 J beta primers. Some clones are missing from TCRdb's copy, which holds only in-frame ones; the method was immunoSEQ multiplex PCR. The data contain about 82,000 clones, approximately 90% of them seen just once; the ten biggest clones take up about 3%. The sample was blood, taken before dendritic cell vaccination. V and J are TRBV6-1 and TRBJ1-1; D unclear. The sequence came from a human donor with glioblastoma. The CDR3 sequence is CASKQPEATEAFF. In nucleotides, the CDR3 is TGTGCCAGCAAGCAACCCGAGGCAACTGAAGCTTTCTTT.